This T cell receptor beta chain stems from a study of early T cells in non-severe SARS-CoV-2 infection (dated by TCRdb to about 2021). For the study in its entirety: TCR sequencing used bulk RNA from unsorted whole blood, so alpha and beta chains could not be paired.

What the work shows at the level of the full study, not this receptor alone: Matching against VDJdb was skewed toward anti-spike CD8 responses, likely underestimated virus-specific expansions, and missed private and CD4 specificities.

A case-control design nested within a healthcare worker cohort in London, UK, was used, with weekly nasopharyngeal swab PCR tests and blood sampling performed. Between 23 and 31 March 2020, the week of the UK lockdown, healthcare workers were enrolled and then followed up weekly for as long as 16 weeks. The library was prepared using 5' RACE. The sequencer was a NextSeq 500. To correct for sequencing error and PCR bias, the TCR library protocol tagged individual cDNA molecules with unique molecular identifiers. Sequencing covered both TCR alpha and beta chains, and within each sample the abundances of alpha and beta sequences were tightly co-correlated. Processing in the source paper ran as follows. Decombinator V4 was used to annotate TCR sequences for V gene, J gene and CDR3. TCRs were defined as expanded if a significant change between any two time points was detected under a Poisson model with p below 0.0001. TCR abundances were normalised to the total number of TCRs sequenced per sample and were expressed as counts per million. MAIT TCRs were defined by TRAV1-2 paired with TRAJ12, TRAJ20 or TRAJ33, and iNKT TCRs by TRAV10 paired with TRAJ18. A search of VDJdb, accessed on 1 November 2021, was run for TCRs annotated to CMV, EBV and SARS-CoV-2, with TCRs annotated for multiple antigens excluded. The raw public reads went through TCRdb reprocessing: fastp at Q25, MiXCR clone calling, in-frame beta chains kept. Each entry merges the rows of one CDR3 protein and shows their most common DNA and genes. The V and J calls and clone size are TCRdb's, not the authors'. The table for this sample lists over 60,000 distinct CDR3 sequences; around 11% of them were counted only once. Of the sample, 2.5% to 3.5% is held by the ten largest clones.

Remarks on this clonotype: Its target antigen remains unknown. Base qualities are not at hand, and no much larger clone is one base apart.

Clipping removes 5 bases from V and 3 bases from J, with 8 as the unmatched junction base count. The germline V gene gives CDR1 as SGHTA and CDR2 as FQGNSA. Inclusive of the bounding cysteine and phenylalanine, the CDR3 is 15 residues long. The retained sequence is limited to the CDR3, 45 bases, with the frame set at the first base. Sequences were derived from whole blood, sampled at baseline. The sequence was obtained from an adult who was a healthcare worker with PCR-confirmed SARS-CoV-2 infection or an uninfected control (not recorded which). The chain uses TRBV7-2 and TRBJ2-7; 9 bases in between match TRBD1. The CDR3 in this case is CASSPVGQGYYEQYF. The DNA is TGTGCCAGCAGCCCCGTGGGACAGGGTTACTACGAGCAGTACTTC.